The entry below describes one TCR beta chain. There is no known antigen for this receptor. Base qualities are not recorded, but no much larger clone differs from it by a single base. TCRbeta CDR3 regions were amplified from genomic DNA using the immunoSEQ Assay, a bias-controlled multiplex PCR. The authors' pipeline ran thus. Within the assay, amplification of reference gene primers was used to estimate how many nucleated cells each sample contained. To quantify the absolute abundance of each unique TCRbeta CDR3 rearrangement, sequence reads were collapsed and filtered. For each sample, productive Simpson clonality was calculated as the square root of Simpson's diversity index over productive rearrangements. TCRdb mirrors the immuneACCESS table, restricted to in-frame sequences. Some clones are absent from its copies; in checked studies, under half trace to an unresolved V gene, and the reason for the others is unknown. The DNA was the basis for D and trimming; V, J and clone size are from that table. The sample table holds under 200,000 clones, of which approximately 91% were seen once. The top ten constitute roughly 0.77% of the sample.

The data were obtained in a study of blood T cell repertoires in COVID-19 (dated by TCRdb to about 2020). Background on the whole study: Samples covering the acute and convalescent phases of COVID-19 were provided by collaborators in the United States, Italy and Spain. Deeply sampled blood TCRbeta repertoires from subjects exposed to, actively infected with, or recovered from COVID-19 were included in the dataset. A freely available public database, intended as a resource for researchers studying the immune response to SARS-CoV-2, is where the repertoires were released. Where available, HLA class I and class II types were taken from metadata supplied by the sample provider and were not determined by assay-based typing. The samples were drawn from the first 160 participants of the ongoing ImmuneRACE study and from 950 to 1,500 subjects provided by 6 global collaborators. A de-identified subject ID, COVID-19 status, age in years and sex were almost always included in the sample metadata. The prospective study material was composed of cDNA or gDNA derived from T cells, B-cell-depleted T cells, or PBMCs. Study-level results and caveats: How much clinical and demographic metadata was included differed by source and by participant, and the metadata was provided uncurated.

Participants in the prospective study were aged roughly 18 to 89 years, lived in some 24 United States geographic areas, and enrolled through a virtual design. Cohort assignment in the prospective study relied on participant-reported clinical history from a screening survey and a study questionnaire. For ImmuneRACE Cohort 3, a participant was defined as recovered based on two consecutive negative NP/OP PCR tests, clearance by a healthcare professional, or resolution of symptoms. Each participant in the prospective study had whole blood, serum and a nasopharyngeal or oropharyngeal swab collected by mobile phlebotomists. Additional blood draws and questionnaires over an approximately 2-month period could optionally be provided by prospective study participants. Prospective study blood samples were shipped either frozen or at room temperature before DNA extraction. The germline V gene (reference sequence) provides CDR1 GTSNPN and CDR2 SVGIG. V is shortened by 1 base, J by 2 bases, and the region joining them spans 9 bases. CDR3 length: 14 amino acids, cysteine to phenylalanine. Solely the CDR3 DNA is kept, with 42 bases framed from the first base.

The receptor chain draws on TRBV30 and TRBJ1-5, with a weak D call of TRBD1 (6 bases match). The TCR originated in a woman under 30 who had recovered from COVID-19. Sequenced: PBMCs or T cells enriched from blood (not recorded which). The sequenced DNA: TGTGCCTGGAGTGGTAACAGGGGCAATCAGCCCCAGCATTTT. Its amino acids are CAWSGNRGNQPQHF.